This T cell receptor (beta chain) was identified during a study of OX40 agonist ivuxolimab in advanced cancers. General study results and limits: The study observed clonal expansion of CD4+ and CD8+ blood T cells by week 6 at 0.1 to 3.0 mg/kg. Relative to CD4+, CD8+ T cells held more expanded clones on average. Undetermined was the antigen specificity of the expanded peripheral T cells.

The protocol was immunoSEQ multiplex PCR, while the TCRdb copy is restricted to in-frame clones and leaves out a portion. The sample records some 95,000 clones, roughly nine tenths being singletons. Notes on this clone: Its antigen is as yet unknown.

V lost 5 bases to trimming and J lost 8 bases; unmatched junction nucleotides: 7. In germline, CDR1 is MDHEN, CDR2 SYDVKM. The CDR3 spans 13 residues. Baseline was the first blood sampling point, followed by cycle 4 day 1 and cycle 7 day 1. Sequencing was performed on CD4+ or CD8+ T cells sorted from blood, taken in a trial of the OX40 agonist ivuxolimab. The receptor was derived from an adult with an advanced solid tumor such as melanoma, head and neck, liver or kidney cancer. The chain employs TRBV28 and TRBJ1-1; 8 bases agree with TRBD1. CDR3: CASSPGQGGEAFF. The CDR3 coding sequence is TGTGCCAGCAGTCCTGGACAGGGAGGAGAAGCTTTCTTT. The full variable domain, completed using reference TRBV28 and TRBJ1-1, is DVKVTQSSRYLVKRTGEKVFLECVQDMDHENMFWYRQDPGLGLRLIYFSYDVKMKEKGDIPEGYSVSREKKERFSLILESASTNQTSMYLCASSPGQGGEAFFGQGTRLTVV.